Below, 24 T cell receptor beta chains from the same sample are listed, as sequenced in a study of blood T cells in healthy people across ages. A second about 7 to 11 cycle PCR used barcoded and J-beta primers. One entry per CDR3 protein, called by TCRdb with MiXCR from the 5' RACE reads. The top ten clones hold around 14% of a sample with hundreds of thousands of distinct CDR3 sequences, approximately 30% of them seen once. Sample: blood. The receptors derive from a woman at least 80 years old in good health.

V usage is TRBV30 and J usage is TRBJ1-2; 9 nucleotides match TRBD1. The germline V gene has CDR1 GTSNPN and CDR2 SVGIG (reference sequence). J lost 2 bases, V lost 4 bases, and 5 bases had no gene match. The CDR3 totals 14 residues. For the CDR3, the DNA is TGTGCCTGGACCGGGACAGGGCACAACTATGGCTACACCTTC. Translated, it gives CAWTGTGHNYGYTF.

Concerning this clonotype itself: A much larger clone sits a single nucleotide away, making a read error possible. This rearrangement joins TRBV20-1 to TRBJ2-3; 11 bases fit TRBD2. The V segment lost 6 bases and the J segment 1 base; nucleotides outside the gene matches: 3. The CDR3 length is 14 residues. Germline values: CDR1 DFQATT, CDR2 SNEGSKA (reference sequence). Here the CDR3 reads CSAPLAGGTDTQYF. The CDR3 DNA reads as TGCAGTGCCCCACTAGCGGGGGGCACAGATACGCAGTATTTT.

In this sample, this clonotype turned up a few times. With a much larger clone just one base away, this may be a read error. This chain joins TRBV5-1 and TRBJ2-5; D tentatively fits TRBD1 or TRBD2 (7 bases each). The J call may be mistaken, given a closer DNA end match to TRBJ2-1. The CDR3 totals 14 residues. The germline gives CDR1 SGHRS, CDR2 YFSETQ. This CDR3 reads CASSQGGDQETQFF. CDR3 nucleotides: TGCGCCAGCAGCCAGGGGGGGGACCAAGAGACCCAGTTCTTC.

With regard to this clonotype: This may stem from a read error, because a much larger clone lies one nucleotide away. V is TRBV3-1 and J is TRBJ2-5; D unclear. Germline V gives CDR1 LGHDT, CDR2 YNNKEL (reference sequence). The CDR3 has 14 amino acids. V dropped 8 bases and J dropped 2 bases, with 15 bases sitting between them. CDR3 DNA: TGTGCCAGCTGCACCTGGACGGTACAAGAGACCCAGTACTTC. The encoded protein is CASCTWTVQETQYF.

This clonotype occurred a few times. V usage is TRBV20-1 and J usage is TRBJ2-1; possibly TRBD2 for D (7 bases). This CDR3 contains 13 residues. The V and J ends lost 3 bases and 9 bases respectively, with 15 bases between them. Looked up from germline, CDR1 is DFQATT and CDR2 is SNEGSKA (reference sequence). CDR3 nucleotide sequence: TGCAGTGCTAGGGAGGGGGGGCCGGGTGAGCAGTTCTTC. This codes for CSAREGGPGEQFF.

J is TRBJ1-2 and V is TRBV29-1; 9 bases align to TRBD1. Germline CDR1 and CDR2: SQVTM and ANQGSEA. The V gene end was trimmed by 4 bases and the J gene end by 10 bases; junction bases not matched to a gene: 4. The CDR3 has 11 amino acids. CDR3 sequence: CSVVRTGDYTF. The CDR3 DNA sequence: TGCAGCGTTGTCAGGACAGGGGACTACACCTTC.

This rearrangement joins TRBV18 to TRBJ2-5; D is undetermined. This CDR3 is 12 amino acids long. Trimming cost V 3 bases and J 11 bases, with 13 bases left between them. The V gene's germline CDR1 is KGHSH and CDR2 LQKENI. The CDR3 spells CASSPLQYEQYF. The CDR3 DNA sequence: TGTGCCAGCTCACCTCTACAATATGAGCAGTACTTC. The whole variable domain, filled in from reference TRBV18 and TRBJ2-5, reads NAGVMQNPRHLVRRRGQEARLRCSPMKGHSHVYWYRQLPEEGLKFMVYLQKENIIDESGMPKERFSAEFPKEGPSILRIQQVVRGDSAAYFCASSPLQYEQYFGPGTRLLVL.

The chain joins TRBV6-5 to TRBJ2-7; 7 bases map to TRBD2. J lost 4 bases, V lost 2 bases, and 11 bases had no gene match. The CDR3 spans 16 residues. The germline V gene has CDR1 MNHEY and CDR2 SVGAGI. The CDR3 loop is CASSYARGGDTYEQYF. CDR3 bases: TGTGCCAGCAGTTACGCCCGTGGGGGGGATACATACGAGCAGTACTTC.

V and J are TRBV27 and TRBJ1-2; 7 bases match TRBD1. The CDR3 length is 14 residues. Germline CDR1 is MNHEY and CDR2 is SMNVEV (reference sequence). Unmatched junction bases numbered 9, after V lost 5 bases and J lost 6 bases. CDR3 in DNA: TGTGCCAGCAGTCCCAACCGGGACAGCCATGGCTACACCTTC. It specifies CASSPNRDSHGYTF.

The V gene is TRBV30, the J gene TRBJ1-4; 8 nucleotides agree with TRBD1. The CDR3 totals 14 residues. CDR1 and CDR2 from the germline V gene are GTSNPN and SVGIG (reference sequence). The junction had 7 bases not matched to a gene; V was cut back by 2 bases and J by 8 bases. The CDR3 loop is CAWSFRTGWEKLFF. CDR3 DNA: TGTGCCTGGAGTTTTCGGACAGGGTGGGAAAAACTGTTTTTT.

This clonotype occurred a few times. Relative to the germline gene, one junction end is altered; a read error may explain this. The CDR3 coding sequence is TGTGCCAGCAGCTCCGACAGGGCTGACTATGGCTGCACCTTC. This gives the protein CASSSDRADYGCTF. The chain joins TRBV7-2 to TRBJ1-2, with TRBD1 identical over 7 bases. This CDR3 spans 14 amino acids. Germline CDR1 is SGHTA and CDR2 is FQGNSA.

This clonotype was seen only a few times. The chain links TRBV20-1 to TRBJ2-2; D unclear. From germline, CDR1 is DFQATT and CDR2 SNEGSKA (reference sequence). The V gene lost 6 bases and the J gene lost 0 bases, with 8 bases spanning the gap. This CDR3 is built from 13 residues. CDR3 sequence (DNA): TGCAGTGCCCCCCAATCGAACACCGGGGAGCTGTTTTTT. Residues: CSAPQSNTGELFF.

This clonotype occurred a few times. Just one base apart from a much larger clone, this may be a read error. CDR3 sequence (DNA): TGTGCCTGGAGGGCCGGACTAGCGGGTTACGAGCAGTACTTC. Its translation: CAWRAGLAGYEQYF. The chain uses TRBV30 and TRBJ2-7; 11 bases are a match to TRBD2. V trimming: 3 bases; J trimming: 4 bases; junction bases outside the gene matches: 5. The CDR3 contains 14 residues. Germline V gives CDR1 GTSNPN, CDR2 SVGIG (reference sequence).

The J gene is TRBJ1-6, the V gene TRBV5-6, with no clear D. Trimming took 5 bases from V and 3 from J, leaving 6 bases between them. The CDR3 runs 13 residues. Per germline, CDR1 SGHDT and CDR2 YYEEEE. DNA for the CDR3: TGTGCCAGCAGGTCAGACTATAATTCACCCCTCCACTTT. Translation gives CASRSDYNSPLHF.

The chain joins TRBV7-2 to TRBJ1-6, with D perhaps matching TRBD1 (5 bases). Germline V lookup: CDR1 SGHTA, CDR2 FQGNSA. CDR3 length: 17 residues. V shed 2 bases and J shed 5 bases, with 16 bases lying between them. The CDR3: CASSLLMPQGHNSPLHF. DNA of the CDR3: TGTGCCAGCAGCTTATTGATGCCCCAGGGTCATAATTCACCCCTCCACTTT.

On this clonotype: The germline gene is not matched at one end of the junction; a read error may be the cause. V usage is TRBV30 and J usage is TRBJ2-2, with D possibly matching TRBD2 (5 bases). The CDR3 contains 14 residues. Germline V lookup: CDR1 GTSNPN, CDR2 SVGIG (reference sequence). The CDR3 DNA reads as TGTGCCTGGAGTGTAGTCCCGGGCGCCGGGGAGCGGTTTTTT. Encoded protein: CAWSVVPGAGERFF.

The chain employs TRBV7-3 and TRBJ2-3, with D perhaps matching TRBD1 (5 bases). V was pared by 2 bases and J by 5 bases, with 14 bases between. This CDR3 has 15 amino acids. The V gene's germline CDR1 is SGHTA and CDR2 FQGTGA. The DNA for the CDR3 is TGTGCCAGCAGCTTATCCGGACACATTGTAGATACGCAGTATTTT. Translated, it gives CASSLSGHIVDTQYF.

This clonotype was counted a few times. Mismatch with germline at one junction end may stem from a read error. The chain has TRBV24-1 and TRBJ2-1; D is possibly TRBD1 (5 bases). This CDR3 has 15 amino acids. CDR1 and CDR2 from the germline V gene are KGHDR and SFDVKD. The CDR3 loop reads CATSDSRLVDNGQFF. CDR3 DNA sequence: TGTGCCACCAGTGATTCGCGGCTAGTGGACAATGGGCAGTTCTTC.

In its sample, this clonotype was seen many times. The rearrangement uses TRBV4-1 and TRBJ1-2; 7 bases are shared with TRBD1. In germline, CDR1 is MGHRA, CDR2 YSYEKL. V was pared by 0 bases and J by 7 bases, with 8 bases of the junction left unmatched. The CDR3 is 15 amino acids. In nucleotides, the CDR3 is TGCGCCAGCAGCCAAGAAGACAGGGACGTTGGTGGCTACACCTTC. Its protein is CASSQEDRDVGGYTF.

This clonotype has a count of ten or more. A much larger clone is a single base away; this may be a read error. This chain joins TRBV3-1 and TRBJ2-5; a possible D gene is TRBD2 (5 bases). Germline V CDR1 and CDR2: LGHDT, YNNKEL (reference sequence). V lost 4 bases to trimming and J lost 11 bases, with 32 bases between them. This CDR3 contains 18 residues. DNA of the CDR3: TGTGCCAGCAGCCCCCGAGGGATTTTAGGAGGCGGTAACAATGAGCAGTACTTC. Protein product: CASSPRGILGGGNNEQYF.

V is TRBV7-6 and J is TRBJ2-1; tentative D call: TRBD2 (6 bases). Trimming left V 4 bases short and J 4 bases short, with 17 bases between. The CDR3 is 16 residues long. Germline V lookup: CDR1 SGHVS, CDR2 FNYEAQ. The CDR3 reads CASSYRGIGLYNEQFF. The CDR3 region has the DNA TGTGCCAGCAGCTATCGCGGGATAGGGTTATACAATGAGCAGTTCTTC.

Many counts were recorded for this clonotype. The chain employs TRBV27 and TRBJ2-5; D could derive from TRBD1 or TRBD2 (6 bases each). The CDR3 is made up of 16 amino acids. Trimming removed 6 bases at V and 2 bases at J, with 19 bases between. Germline CDR1 reads MNHEY; CDR2 reads SMNVEV (reference sequence). CDR3 amino acids: CASRGGWGVTQETQYF. As DNA, the CDR3 is TGTGCCAGCAGGGGGGGCTGGGGGGTGACACAAGAGACCCAGTACTTC.

This clonotype was seen at least ten times. The V and J genes are TRBV5-5 and TRBJ2-5, with a weak D call TRBD1 (5 bases). Germline CDR1 and CDR2: SGHKS and YYEKEE (reference sequence). V lost 3 bases to trimming and J lost 1 base, with 10 bases between them. This CDR3 has 14 residues. The CDR3 region is CASSWGPGQETQYF. The CDR3 bases are TGTGCCAGCAGCTGGGGCCCAGGCCAAGAGACCCAGTACTTC.

J is TRBJ2-2 and V is TRBV6-5, with TRBD2 matching over 7 bases. This CDR3 comprises 20 residues. Germline loops: CDR1 MNHEY, CDR2 SVGAGI. Losses at the gene ends were 0 bases for V and 8 bases for J; bases not matched to a gene: 21. CDR3 bases: TGTGCCAGCAGTTACTCGACCTATTTCGCCGGGACCGAGGGAGGGGGGGAGCTGTTTTTT. Translating it yields CASSYSTYFAGTEGGGELFF.